These 9 T cell receptor beta chains share one sample of origin, sequenced in a study of T cells in localized non-small cell lung cancer. The assay was immunoSEQ multiplex PCR, and TCRdb's table has in-frame clones only and misses some. The table includes a few thousand clones, 20% to 25% detected once. Sequences were derived from lung tumor tissue, sampled before any cancer treatment. The receptors were sampled from a man aged 40 to 70 with stage II lung adenocarcinoma.

J is TRBJ2-2 and V is TRBV30; D is possibly TRBD1 (5 bases). CDR1 is GTSNPN, CDR2 SVGIG, per germline (reference sequence). V was pared by 3 bases and J by 3 bases, with 11 bases between. The CDR3 covers 14 residues. CDR3 DNA: TGTGCCTGGAGCACAGGACATTACACCGGGGAGCTGTTTTTT. This codes for CAWSTGHYTGELFF.

The V and J genes are TRBV30 and TRBJ1-2; D is possibly TRBD1 (5 bases). The germline CDR1 and CDR2 sequences are GTSNPN and SVGIG (reference sequence). Deletions cut 3 bases from V and 5 bases from J, with 13 bases between. The CDR3 runs 13 residues. The CDR3: CAWRGSGTYGYTF. The DNA of the CDR3 is TGTGCCTGGAGGGGATCGGGGACGTATGGCTACACCTTC.

This clone has just a few counts. The V and J genes are TRBV7-4 and TRBJ2-5; 9 bases match TRBD1. V lost 5 bases and J lost 5; bases outside the gene matches: 3. Germline lookup yields CDR1 SGHVT and CDR2 SQSDAQ. The CDR3 loop spans 13 amino acids. This CDR3 is CASSLDRGETQYF. CDR3 nucleotide sequence: TGTGCCAGCAGCCTTGACAGGGGGGAGACCCAGTACTTC.

In this sample, this clone turned up a few times. The V call is TRBV18, the J call TRBJ1-3, with D possibly matching TRBD1 (6 bases). CDR1 KGHSH and CDR2 LQKENI come from the germline V gene. With 2 bases removed from V and 6 bases from J, the gap between germline ends came to 14 bases. CDR3 length: 15 residues. The DNA for the CDR3 is TGTGCCAGCTCACCAGAACAGGGTTCGGAAAACACCATATATTTT. Translated, it gives CASSPEQGSENTIYF.

The chain has TRBV9 and TRBJ2-3; D perhaps matches TRBD2 (6 bases). The germline gives CDR1 SGDLS, CDR2 YYNGEE. V shed 4 bases and J shed 1 base, with 22 bases lying between them. This CDR3 region has 18 residues. CDR3 residues: CASSQHTSSVRGTDTQYF. The CDR3 region has the DNA TGTGCCAGCAGCCAGCACACCTCTAGCGTGAGGGGCACAGATACGCAGTATTTT.

The chain uses TRBV7-6 and TRBJ2-7; perhaps TRBD1 as D (6 bases). V lost 1 base and J 4 bases, leaving 11 bases between the germline ends. This CDR3 has 14 residues. Germline V CDR1 and CDR2: SGHVS, FNYEAQ. CDR3 bases: TGTGCCAGCAGCTTAGAGGGGGTGCGGTACGAGCAGTACTTC. This encodes CASSLEGVRYEQYF.

V usage is TRBV11-3 and J usage is TRBJ1-5; D is ambiguous. This CDR3 is 14 amino acids long. Germline CDR1 is SGHNT and CDR2 is YENEEA. V gave up 1 base and J gave up 4 bases, with 8 bases separating them. CDR3 nucleotides: TGTGCCAGCAGCTTAGGGCAAGATAATCAGCCCCAGCATTTT. This gives the protein CASSLGQDNQPQHF.

The rearrangement uses TRBV5-1 and TRBJ1-5; D remains unclear. Germline lookup yields CDR1 SGHRS and CDR2 YFSETQ. V was pared by 0 bases and J by 5 bases, with 12 bases between. This CDR3 is 15 amino acids long. CDR3 sequence (DNA): TGCGCCAGCAGCTTGGGTAGCAGTGTCGATCAGCCCCAGCATTTT. It yields the protein CASSLGSSVDQPQHF. Full variable domain (remainder filled in from reference TRBV5-1 and TRBJ1-5): KAGVTQTPRYLIKTRGQQVTLSCSPISGHRSVSWYQQTPGQGLQFLFEYFSETQRNKGNFPGRFSGRQFSNSRSEMNVSTLELGDSALYLCASSLGSSVDQPQHFGDGTRLSIL.

The J gene is TRBJ2-1, the V gene TRBV10-2, with TRBD2 identical over 8 bases. Trimming at V came to 6 bases and at J to 9 bases, leaving 7 bases not matched to a gene. The CDR3 contains 13 residues. Germline values: CDR1 WSHSY, CDR2 SAAADI. The CDR3 is CASSGTRGGEQFF. CDR3 nucleotides: TGCGCCAGCAGCGGGACTAGAGGGGGTGAGCAGTTCTTC.